This T cell receptor (beta chain) was captured by sequencing in a study of response to subunit inactivated influenza vaccine. The CDR3 consists of 16 residues. Per germline, CDR1 SGHAT and CDR2 FQNNGV. Trimming took 5 bases from V and 1 from J; bases not matched to a gene: 3. TCRdb re-analysed the RT-PCR reads in MiXCR, keeping a single row per CDR3 protein. The sample lists about 540,000 distinct CDR3 sequences; 20% to 25% were seen once. This sample also appeared in a second study, on T cells expressing NK-cell markers. That study reports: It was by 5'RACE template switching with UMIs that TCR beta cDNA was made. It was sorted CD3+CD56+NKG2C+, CD3+CD56+NKG2C- and CD3+CD56-NKG2C+ T cells that supplied the TCR beta repertoires. Serological testing identified seven of the eight sequenced donors as HCMV-seropositive and one as seronegative.

Sequencing was performed on CD4+ T cells sorted from PBMCs, taken 11 to 12 days after vaccination. The V call is TRBV11-2, the J call TRBJ2-5; TRBD2 matches at 14 bases. The source of this sequence is a man between 50 and 59 years old who received an inactivated influenza vaccine. CDR3 protein: CASSTTSGGAQETQYF. CDR3 sequence (DNA): TGTGCCAGCAGCACGACTAGCGGGGGGGCCCAAGAGACCCAGTACTTC.